The 27 T cell receptor beta chains presented below share a single source sample, sequenced in a study of blood T cells in healthy people across ages. Through a sample-barcoded 5' primer and a J-beta primer mix, a second PCR was run for roughly 7 to 11 cycles. One entry per CDR3 protein, called by TCRdb with MiXCR from the 5' RACE reads. This table holds 890,000 or so distinct CDR3 sequences, less than 80% found once. The sample taken for sequencing was blood. These receptors all stem from a man aged 30 to 45 in good health.

The sample holds one count of this clonotype. The chain joins TRBV20-1 to TRBJ1-4, with D possibly TRBD1 on 5 matching bases. Trimming cost V 0 bases and J 8 bases, with 19 bases left between them. Germline V gives CDR1 DFQATT, CDR2 SNEGSKA (reference sequence). CDR3 length: 16 amino acids. The CDR3 here is CSARDGGSPLREKLFF. CDR3 in DNA: TGCAGTGCTAGAGATGGGGGTTCGCCTTTGAGGGAAAAACTGTTTTTT.

This chain links TRBV29-1 with TRBJ2-7, with 8 bases identical to TRBD1. CDR1 is SQVTM, CDR2 ANQGSEA, per germline. V lost 6 bases, J lost 5 bases, and 9 bases stayed unmatched. The CDR3 loop spans 13 amino acids. This CDR3 reads CSVQGQGLDEQYF. The DNA for the CDR3 is TGCAGCGTCCAAGGACAGGGCCTGGACGAGCAGTACTTC.

This chain joins TRBV9 and TRBJ1-2; D unresolved. The germline V and J ends were trimmed by 0 bases and 3 bases, with 9 bases remaining between them. CDR1 is SGDLS and CDR2 is YYNGEE in the germline V gene. The CDR3 extends over 14 amino acids. DNA for the CDR3: TGTGCCAGCAGCGTAGAATGGGATGACTATGGCTACACCTTC. Translating it yields CASSVEWDDYGYTF.

V is TRBV7-9 and J is TRBJ2-6; D unresolved. CDR1 and CDR2 from the germline V gene are SEHNR and FQNEAQ (reference sequence). V lost 5 bases and J lost 3, with 17 bases in between. There are 17 residues in the CDR3. Here the CDR3 reads CASSTPTLWSGANVLTF. CDR3 DNA: TGTGCCAGCAGCACTCCAACGCTCTGGAGTGGGGCCAACGTCCTGACTTTC. The full variable domain, rest sourced from reference TRBV7-9 and TRBJ2-6, is DTGVSQNPRHKITKRGQNVTFRCDPISEHNRLYWYRQTLGQGPEFLTYFQNEAQLEKSRLLSDRFSAERPKGSFSTLEIQRTEQGDSAMYLCASSTPTLWSGANVLTFGAGSRLTVL.

The chain employs TRBV11-2 and TRBJ2-3; 8 nucleotides align to TRBD2. V lost 3 bases and J lost 2; bases outside the gene matches: 4. This CDR3 has 15 amino acids. Germline V CDR1 and CDR2: SGHAT, FQNNGV. CDR3 bases: TGTGCCAGCAGCTTTAGCGGGGTACCCACAGATACGCAGTATTTT. Translating gives CASSFSGVPTDTQYF.

V gene TRBV20-1 combines with J gene TRBJ2-3, with D possibly matching TRBD2 (7 bases). The CDR3 contains 15 residues. V gave up 1 base and J gave up 1 base, with 12 bases separating them. CDR1 and CDR2 (germline): DFQATT, SNEGSKA (reference sequence). The CDR3 nucleotides read TGCAGTGCTAGAGTTTTGCGGGGGCGCACAGATACGCAGTATTTT. As protein: CSARVLRGRTDTQYF.

The sample holds one count of this clonotype. The chain employs TRBV20-1 and TRBJ1-6, with TRBD1 identical over 9 bases. The germline V gene encodes CDR1 DFQATT and CDR2 SNEGSKA (reference sequence). Germline trimming cut 7 bases from V and 7 bases from J; bases unmatched to any gene: 8. CDR3 length: 14 amino acids. The CDR3 spells CSVPDRGSNSPLHF. DNA of the CDR3: TGCAGTGTCCCGGACAGGGGAAGCAATTCACCCCTCCACTTT.

In its sample, this clonotype was seen once. The chain joins TRBV20-1 to TRBJ2-3; D gene ambiguous. The CDR3 spans 13 residues. V shed 1 base and J shed 5 bases, with 10 bases lying between them. Germline values: CDR1 DFQATT, CDR2 SNEGSKA (reference sequence). The CDR3 reads CSARGPSQDTQYF. For the CDR3, the DNA is TGCAGTGCTAGAGGCCCCTCCCAAGATACGCAGTATTTT.

The rearrangement links TRBV9 to TRBJ2-3; D gene unclear. Germline V gene lookup returns CDR1 SGDLS and CDR2 YYNGEE. This CDR3 region has 14 residues. V lost 2 bases and J 6 bases, leaving 13 bases between the germline ends. CDR3 coding DNA: TGTGCCAGCAGCGTGTCGGGTGTGGGTGATACGCAGTATTTT. This sequence encodes CASSVSGVGDTQYF. Full variable domain (outside the CDR3, taken from reference TRBV9 and TRBJ2-3): DSGVTQTPKHLITATGQRVTLRCSPRSGDLSVYWYQQSLDQGLQFLIQYYNGEERAKGNILERFSAQQFPDLHSELNLSSLELGDSALYFCASSVSGVGDTQYFGPGTRLTVL.

This chain links TRBV9 with TRBJ2-6, with D possibly TRBD1 on 6 matching bases. Between the trimmed V and J ends, which lost 3 bases and 1 base, there was a span of 23 bases. The CDR3 consists of 20 residues. CDR1 is SGDLS, CDR2 YYNGEE, per germline. The CDR3 DNA reads TGTGCCAGCAGCGCAAAAAACACGAGGGGGAGCGAGTCTGGGGCCAACGTCCTGACTTTC. Amino acids: CASSAKNTRGSESGANVLTF.

The gene calls are TRBV21-1 and TRBJ1-6. TRBV21-1 is listed as a pseudogene. The CDR3 is 13 amino acids. The CDR3 is CAGSTRGNSPLHF. In DNA, the CDR3 is TGTGCCGGCAGCACAAGAGGGAATTCACCCCTCCACTTT.

This chain joins TRBV2 and TRBJ1-1; a possible D gene is TRBD1 (6 bases). The V and J ends lost 8 bases and 3 bases respectively, with 13 bases between them. The CDR3 covers 13 residues. Germline CDR1 is SNHLY and CDR2 is FYNNEI. The CDR3 DNA follows: TGTGCCAGCGGCTACACAGGGCACACTGAAGCTTTCTTT. This gives the protein CASGYTGHTEAFF.

Here the CDR3 reads CASSLDGGGYNEQYF. CDR3 DNA: TGTGCCAGCAGCTTAGATGGCGGGGGGTACAATGAGCAGTACTTC. The chain couples TRBV7-2 to TRBJ2-7; TRBD2 matches at 8 bases. The germline V gene encodes CDR1 SGHTA and CDR2 FQGNSA. V trimming: 1 base; J trimming: 7 bases; junction bases outside the gene matches: 9. The CDR3 totals 15 residues.

In regard to this clonotype: The germline gene is not matched at one end of the junction; a read error may be the cause. The V call is TRBV9, the J call TRBJ2-3; 8 bases align to TRBD1. CDR3 size: 14 residues. Per germline, CDR1 SGDLS and CDR2 YYNGEE. CDR3 sequence reads: CASGRGPSTDTLYF. The CDR3 DNA reads as TGTGCCAGCGGCAGGGGGCCTAGCACAGATACGCTGTATTTT.

The chain carries TRBV9 and TRBJ2-7; D call uncertain. V was trimmed by 3 bases and J by 3 bases, leaving 10 bases between them. Germline CDR1 SGDLS, CDR2 YYNGEE. The CDR3 length is 13 residues. DNA for the CDR3: TGTGCCAGCAGCGGCCCTAACAACTACGAGCAGTACTTC. Translated, it gives CASSGPNNYEQYF.

The V and J genes are TRBV10-3 and TRBJ2-7; D is tentatively TRBD1 or TRBD2 (5 bases each). Per germline, CDR1 ENHRY and CDR2 SYGVKD. The CDR3 loop spans 15 amino acids. V dropped 2 bases and J dropped 2 bases, with 13 bases sitting between them. DNA for the CDR3: TGTGCCATCAGTGAGGGGGACGGAGTTCCCTACGAGCAGTACTTC. Translated: CAISEGDGVPYEQYF.

This chain links TRBV28 with TRBJ1-2; 9 bases map to TRBD1. The CDR3 consists of 16 residues. V lost 2 bases, J lost 7 bases, and 11 bases stayed unmatched. Germline V gene data show CDR1 as MDHEN and CDR2 as SYDVKM. Here the CDR3 reads CASSLRPGTGLGGYTF. The CDR3 region has the DNA TGTGCCAGCAGTTTACGTCCCGGGACAGGGCTTGGTGGCTACACCTTC.

The chain uses TRBV7-2 and TRBJ2-1; 13 bases fit TRBD2. Germline loops: CDR1 SGHTA, CDR2 FQGNSA. The CDR3 is 16 residues long. With 2 bases clipped from V and 9 bases from J, the junction kept 7 bases outside the gene matches. CDR3 residues: CASSLNGLAGVGEQFF. For the CDR3, the DNA is TGTGCCAGCAGCTTAAACGGACTAGCGGGGGTTGGTGAGCAGTTCTTC. Drawing the rest from reference TRBV7-2 and TRBJ2-1, the complete variable domain is GAGVSQSPSNKVTEKGKDVELRCDPISGHTALYWYRQSLGQGLEFLIYFQGNSAPDKSGLPSDRFSAERTGGSVSTLTIQRTQQEDSAVYLCASSLNGLAGVGEQFFGPGTRLTVL.

This clonotype has just one count. This chain joins TRBV28 and TRBJ2-7; 9 bases align to TRBD1. V shed 3 bases and J 2 bases; nucleotides not matched to a gene: 5. The CDR3 is made up of 15 amino acids. Germline V lookup: CDR1 MDHEN, CDR2 SYDVKM. In nucleotides, the CDR3 is TGTGCCAGCAGTTTCGACAGGGGGGGGCCCTACGAGCAGTACTTC. This codes for CASSFDRGGPYEQYF.

This sequence joins TRBV7-2 and TRBJ2-1; D possibly corresponds to TRBD1 (6 bases). CDR3 size: 14 residues. Germline V lookup: CDR1 SGHTA, CDR2 FQGNSA. The V end was cut by 3 bases, the J end by 10 bases, with 16 bases between. The CDR3 DNA reads as TGTGCCAGCAGCTTCCGACAGGAGGCCGTCGAGCAGTTCTTC. Encoded protein: CASSFRQEAVEQFF.

The chain links TRBV28 to TRBJ2-4, with D perhaps matching TRBD1 (6 bases). The better agreement between TRBJ2-7 and the DNA end casts doubt on the J call. CDR3 length: 14 residues. Germline CDR1 is MDHEN and CDR2 is SYDVKM. Here the CDR3 reads CASSPRQVSYEQYF. CDR3 sequence (DNA): TGTGCCAGCAGTCCGAGACAGGTGTCCTACGAGCAGTACTTC.

This clonotype showed up just once. The genes are TRBV20-1 and TRBJ1-2, with 11 positions matching TRBD1. V lost 1 base, J lost 7 bases, and 14 bases stayed unmatched. This CDR3 comprises 17 residues. Germline lookup yields CDR1 DFQATT and CDR2 SNEGSKA (reference sequence). CDR3 protein: CSARALGRTGGEGGYTF. The CDR3 DNA follows: TGCAGTGCTAGAGCCCTGGGGCGGACAGGGGGCGAGGGTGGCTACACCTTC.

This sequence joins TRBV28 and TRBJ1-5; possibly TRBD1 for D (6 bases). The V and J ends lost 9 bases and 1 base respectively, with 16 bases between them. Germline lookup yields CDR1 MDHEN and CDR2 SYDVKM. This CDR3 comprises 15 residues. DNA for the CDR3: TGTGCCAGGACTAGGATGGGGGCAAGCAATCAGCCCCAGCATTTT. This translates into CARTRMGASNQPQHF.

This chain uses TRBV11-2 with TRBJ2-3; 11 bases fit TRBD2. The CDR3 covers 15 residues. Unmatched junction bases numbered 6, after V lost 5 bases and J lost 5 bases. Per germline, CDR1 SGHAT and CDR2 FQNNGV. CDR3 in DNA: TGTGCCAGCAGCCCGACTAGCGGGGCGGGAGATACGCAGTATTTT. It translates to CASSPTSGAGDTQYF.

In nucleotides, the CDR3 is TGTGCCAGCAAAATAGGACGGACAGCGAACACTGAAGCTTTCTTT. Translated: CASKIGRTANTEAFF. This chain uses TRBV7-3 with TRBJ1-1, with a possible D match to TRBD1 (6 bases). The CDR3 consists of 15 residues. Trimming shortened V by 7 bases and J by 1 base, and 16 bases separated the two germline ends. Germline-derived CDR1 and CDR2 are SGHTA and FQGTGA.

The V gene is TRBV12-3 or TRBV12-4, the J gene TRBJ2-7, with D possibly being TRBD1 (6 bases). V was pared by 3 bases and J by 5 bases, with 17 bases between. This CDR3 contains 15 residues. CDR3 protein: CASSFMRGSLDEQYF. DNA for the CDR3: TGTGCCAGCAGTTTTATGAGGGGGAGCCTAGACGAGCAGTACTTC.

The chain links TRBV7-2 to TRBJ2-7; D is possibly TRBD1 (5 bases). Looked up from germline, CDR1 is SGHTA and CDR2 is FQGNSA. This CDR3 region has 15 residues. V dropped 4 bases and J dropped 0 bases, with 13 bases sitting between them. The CDR3 DNA reads as TGTGCCAGCAGCTACAAAGGGGCGCGCTCCTACGAGCAGTACTTC. This codes for CASSYKGARSYEQYF.